The rows below give T cell receptor beta chains drawn from one sample of a study of cytomegalovirus exposure and HLA in healthy donors. Some clones are missing from TCRdb's copy, which holds only in-frame ones; the method was immunoSEQ multiplex PCR. Among 140,000 to 150,000 clones listed, roughly 9.8% were seen once. The sequencing sample was made of PBMCs. These receptors all come from a man aged 50 to 59 in good health and CMV-seronegative. The CDR3 runs from the conserved cysteine through the conserved F or W. Fields, in order: J gene, D gene, V gene, clone size, CDR3 protein, CDR3 DNA. D genes are given only for firm matches. Clone size is stated in some rows and not others, as once, few, many or a class when expanded.

j_gene: TRBJ2-5
d_gene: .
v_gene: TRBV19
abundance: few
CDR3aa: CASSLDRSQETQYF
CDR3nt: TGTGCCAGTAGTCTCGACAGATCCCAAGAGACCCAGTACTTC

j_gene: TRBJ1-1
d_gene: .
v_gene: TRBV19
abundance: few
CDR3aa: CASSDRNTEAFF
CDR3nt: TGTGCCAGTAGTGATAGGAACACTGAAGCTTTCTTT

j_gene: TRBJ1-2
d_gene: .
v_gene: TRBV9
abundance: .
CDR3aa: CASSGRVDNFLDYGYTF
CDR3nt: TGTGCCAGCAGCGGGCGGGTCGATAATTTCCTAGACTATGGCTACACCTTC

j_gene: TRBJ2-1
d_gene: TRBD1
v_gene: TRBV30
abundance: .
CDR3aa: CAWSVDPRGTGEQFF
CDR3nt: TGTGCCTGGAGTGTAGATCCCCGGGGGACAGGAGAGCAGTTCTTC

j_gene: TRBJ2-2
d_gene: TRBD2
v_gene: TRBV7-2
abundance: few
CDR3aa: CASSSRLAGGPSGELFF
CDR3nt: TGTGCCAGCAGCTCTCGATTAGCGGGAGGGCCCTCCGGGGAGCTGTTTTTT

j_gene: TRBJ2-1
d_gene: .
v_gene: TRBV2
abundance: few
CDR3aa: CASGGSSYNEQFF
CDR3nt: TGTGCCAGCGGGGGGAGCTCCTACAATGAGCAGTTCTTC

j_gene: TRBJ2-3
d_gene: TRBD2
v_gene: TRBV19
abundance: .
CDR3aa: CASSPRLAGEADTQYF
CDR3nt: TGTGCCAGTAGTCCGAGACTAGCGGGAGAAGCAGATACGCAGTATTTT

j_gene: TRBJ1-1
d_gene: TRBD1
v_gene: TRBV6-1
abundance: .
CDR3aa: CASMSGGSGTEAFF
CDR3nt: TGTGCCAGCATGTCAGGGGGCTCGGGCACTGAAGCTTTCTTT

j_gene: TRBJ1-1
d_gene: TRBD1
v_gene: TRBV10-1
abundance: .
CDR3aa: CASSKTGGEGTEAFF
CDR3nt: TGCGCCAGCAGCAAGACAGGGGGTGAGGGCACTGAAGCTTTCTTT

j_gene: TRBJ1-2
d_gene: .
v_gene: TRBV19
abundance: few
CDR3aa: CASSIAGDYGYTF
CDR3nt: TGTGCCAGTAGTATAGCGGGAGACTATGGCTACACCTTC